This TCR beta chain was documented in a study of cutaneous CD30+ T cell lymphoproliferative disorder and hepatitis E (dated by TCRdb to about 2018). The method was the immunoSEQ multiplex PCR assay. TCRdb holds this immuneACCESS table with in-frame rearrangements only. Some clones are missing; in checked studies, unresolved V genes explain under half, and the rest has no known cause. This sample comprises 7,000 to 9,500 clones, about 76% of them detected only once. In total, the top ten clones hold under 1.3% of the sample. This clone was picked up one time. There is no known antigen for this receptor. No per-base quality is available; no much larger clone lies one base away. In the germline V gene, CDR1 corresponds to SGHTA and CDR2 to FQGNSA. The CDR3, from cysteine to phenylalanine, totals 14 residues. The read is trimmed to its CDR3 DNA, 42 bases read in frame from base 1. V has 1 base trimmed and J has 7 bases trimmed; junction bases matching no gene number 5.

This receptor chain uses TRBV7-2 and TRBJ1-1, with 8 bases matching TRBD1. This receptor was taken from a human donor with a cutaneous T cell lymphoproliferative disorder associated with hepatitis E virus. Sequenced input: blood. The nucleotide sequence reads TGTGCCAGCAGCTTAGGGCGGACAGGGAGTGAAGCTTTCTTT. Its coded protein is CASSLGRTGSEAFF.